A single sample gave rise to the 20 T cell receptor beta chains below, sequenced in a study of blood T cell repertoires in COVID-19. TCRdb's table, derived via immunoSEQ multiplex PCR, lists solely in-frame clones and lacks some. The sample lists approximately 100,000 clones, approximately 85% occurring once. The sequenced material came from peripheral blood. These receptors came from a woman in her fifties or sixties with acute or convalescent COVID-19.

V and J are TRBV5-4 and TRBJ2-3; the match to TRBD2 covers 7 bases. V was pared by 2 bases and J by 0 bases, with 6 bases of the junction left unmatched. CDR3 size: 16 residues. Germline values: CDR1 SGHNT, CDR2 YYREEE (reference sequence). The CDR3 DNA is TGTGCCAGCAGCTTACCTAGCGGTAGGAGCACAGATACGCAGTATTTT. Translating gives CASSLPSGRSTDTQYF.

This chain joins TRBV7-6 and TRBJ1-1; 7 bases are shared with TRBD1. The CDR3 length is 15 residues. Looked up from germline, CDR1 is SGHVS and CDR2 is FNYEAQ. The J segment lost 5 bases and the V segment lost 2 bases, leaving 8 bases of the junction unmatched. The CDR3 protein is CASSLRIVGQTEAFF. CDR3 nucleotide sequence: TGTGCCAGCAGCTTAAGGATTGTGGGACAGACTGAAGCTTTCTTT.

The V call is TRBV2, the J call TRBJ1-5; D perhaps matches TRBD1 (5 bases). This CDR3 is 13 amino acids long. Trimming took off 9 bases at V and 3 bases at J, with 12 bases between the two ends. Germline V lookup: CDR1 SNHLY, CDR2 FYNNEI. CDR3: CARGAEINQPQHF. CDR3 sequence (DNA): TGTGCCAGAGGGGCAGAAATCAATCAGCCCCAGCATTTT.

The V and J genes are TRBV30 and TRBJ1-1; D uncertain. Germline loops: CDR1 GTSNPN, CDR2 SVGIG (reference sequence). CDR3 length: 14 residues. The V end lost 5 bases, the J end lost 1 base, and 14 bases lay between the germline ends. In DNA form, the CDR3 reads TGTGCCTGGGATGGGGAGGTTAGGAACACTGAAGCTTTCTTT. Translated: CAWDGEVRNTEAFF.

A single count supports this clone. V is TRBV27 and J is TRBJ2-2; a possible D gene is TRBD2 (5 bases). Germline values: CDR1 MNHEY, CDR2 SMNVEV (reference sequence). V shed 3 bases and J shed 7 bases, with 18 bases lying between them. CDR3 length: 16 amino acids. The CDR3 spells CASSFWVSVDIGELFF. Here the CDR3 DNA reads TGTGCCAGCAGTTTTTGGGTTAGCGTCGACATCGGGGAGCTGTTTTTT.

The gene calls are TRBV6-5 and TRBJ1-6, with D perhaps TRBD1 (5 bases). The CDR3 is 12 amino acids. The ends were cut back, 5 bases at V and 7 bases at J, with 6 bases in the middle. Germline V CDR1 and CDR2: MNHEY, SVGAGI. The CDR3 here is CASSPGNSPLHF. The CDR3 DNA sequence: TGTGCCAGCAGTCCAGGGAATTCACCCCTCCACTTT.

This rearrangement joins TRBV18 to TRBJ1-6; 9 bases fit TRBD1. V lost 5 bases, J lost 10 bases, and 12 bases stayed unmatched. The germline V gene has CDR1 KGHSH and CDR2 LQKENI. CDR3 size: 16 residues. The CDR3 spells CASSSGTGQPASPLHF. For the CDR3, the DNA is TGTGCCAGCTCATCCGGGACAGGGCAACCGGCCTCACCCCTCCACTTT.

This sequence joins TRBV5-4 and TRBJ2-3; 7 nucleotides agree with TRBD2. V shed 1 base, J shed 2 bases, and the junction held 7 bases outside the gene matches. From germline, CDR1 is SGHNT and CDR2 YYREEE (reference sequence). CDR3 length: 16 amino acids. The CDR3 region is CASSLSASGSTDTQYF. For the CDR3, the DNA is TGTGCCAGCAGCTTGTCGGCTAGCGGATCCACAGATACGCAGTATTTT.

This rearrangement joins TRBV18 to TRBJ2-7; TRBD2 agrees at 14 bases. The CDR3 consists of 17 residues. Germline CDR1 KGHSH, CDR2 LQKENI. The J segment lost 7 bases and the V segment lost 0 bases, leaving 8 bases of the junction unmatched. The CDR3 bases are TGTGCCAGCTCACCACCTTCGGGACTAGCGGGAGTAGAAGAGCAGTACTTC. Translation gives CASSPPSGLAGVEEQYF.

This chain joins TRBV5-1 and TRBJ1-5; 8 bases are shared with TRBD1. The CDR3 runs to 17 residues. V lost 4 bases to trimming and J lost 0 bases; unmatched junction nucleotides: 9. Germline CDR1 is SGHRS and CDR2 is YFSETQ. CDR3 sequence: CASSPTGEDYSNQPQHF. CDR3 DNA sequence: TGCGCCAGCAGCCCGACAGGGGAAGACTATAGCAATCAGCCCCAGCATTTT.

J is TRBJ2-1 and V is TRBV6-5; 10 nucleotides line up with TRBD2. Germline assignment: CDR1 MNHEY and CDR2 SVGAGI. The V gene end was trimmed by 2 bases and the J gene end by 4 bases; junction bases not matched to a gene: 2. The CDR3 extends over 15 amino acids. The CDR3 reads CASSYASGSYNEQFF. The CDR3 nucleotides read TGTGCCAGCAGTTACGCTAGCGGGAGTTACAATGAGCAGTTCTTC.

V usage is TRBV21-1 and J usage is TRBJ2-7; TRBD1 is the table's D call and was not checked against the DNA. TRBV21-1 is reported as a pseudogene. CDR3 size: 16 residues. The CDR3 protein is CASSKVWYRGSYEQYF. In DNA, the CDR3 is TGTGCCAGCAGCAAAGTGTGGTACAGGGGGTCCTACGAGCAGTACTTC.

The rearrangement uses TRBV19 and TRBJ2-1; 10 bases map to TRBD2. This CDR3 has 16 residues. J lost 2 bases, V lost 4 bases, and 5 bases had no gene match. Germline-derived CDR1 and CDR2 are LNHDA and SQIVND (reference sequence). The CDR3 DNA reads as TGTGCCAGTAGTACCGGGACTAGCGACACCTACAATGAGCAGTTCTTC. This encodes CASSTGTSDTYNEQFF.

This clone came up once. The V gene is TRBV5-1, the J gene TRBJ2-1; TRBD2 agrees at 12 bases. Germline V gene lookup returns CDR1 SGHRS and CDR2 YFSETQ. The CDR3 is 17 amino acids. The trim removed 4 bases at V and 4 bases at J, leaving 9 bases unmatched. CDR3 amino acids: CASSGTAGLAGYNEQFF. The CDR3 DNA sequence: TGCGCCAGCAGCGGGACCGCGGGACTAGCGGGTTACAATGAGCAGTTCTTC.

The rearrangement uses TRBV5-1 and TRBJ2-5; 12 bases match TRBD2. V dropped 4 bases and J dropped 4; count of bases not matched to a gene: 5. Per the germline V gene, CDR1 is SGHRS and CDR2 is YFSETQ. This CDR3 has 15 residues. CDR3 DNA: TGCGCCAGCAGCACTCCGGGACTAGCGGGAGAGACCCAGTACTTC. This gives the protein CASSTPGLAGETQYF.

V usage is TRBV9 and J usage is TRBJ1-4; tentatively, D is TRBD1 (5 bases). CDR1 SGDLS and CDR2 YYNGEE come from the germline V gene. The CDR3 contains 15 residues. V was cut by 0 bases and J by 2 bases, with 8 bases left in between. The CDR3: CASSVERGTNEKLFF. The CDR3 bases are TGTGCCAGCAGCGTAGAAAGGGGTACTAATGAAAAACTGTTTTTT.

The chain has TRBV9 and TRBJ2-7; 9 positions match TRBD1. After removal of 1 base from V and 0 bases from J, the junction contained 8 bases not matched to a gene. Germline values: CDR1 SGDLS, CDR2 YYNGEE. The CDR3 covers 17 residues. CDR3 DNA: TGTGCCAGCAGCGTAACTGCGGGACAGGGAATCTCCTACGAGCAGTACTTC. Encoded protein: CASSVTAGQGISYEQYF.

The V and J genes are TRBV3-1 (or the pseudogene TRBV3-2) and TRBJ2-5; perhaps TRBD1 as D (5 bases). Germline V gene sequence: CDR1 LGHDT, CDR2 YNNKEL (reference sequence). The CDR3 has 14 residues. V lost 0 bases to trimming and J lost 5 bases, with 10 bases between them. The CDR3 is CASSQEFPGETQYF. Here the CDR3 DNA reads TGTGCCAGCAGCCAAGAATTTCCAGGGGAGACCCAGTACTTC.

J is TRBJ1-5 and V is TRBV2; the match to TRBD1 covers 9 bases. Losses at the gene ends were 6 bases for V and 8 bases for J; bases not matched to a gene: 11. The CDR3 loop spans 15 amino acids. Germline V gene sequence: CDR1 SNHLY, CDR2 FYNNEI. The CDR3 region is CASRAGTGNTKPQHF. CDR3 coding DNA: TGTGCCAGCAGGGCCGGGACAGGGAATACGAAGCCCCAGCATTTT.

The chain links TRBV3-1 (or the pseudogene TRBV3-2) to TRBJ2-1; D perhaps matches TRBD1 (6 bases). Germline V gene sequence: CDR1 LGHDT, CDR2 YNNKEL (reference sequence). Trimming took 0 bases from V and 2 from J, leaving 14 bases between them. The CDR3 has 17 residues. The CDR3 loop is CASSQDSLGAAYNEQFF. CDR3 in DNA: TGTGCCAGCAGCCAAGACTCGTTGGGGGCGGCCTACAATGAGCAGTTCTTC.